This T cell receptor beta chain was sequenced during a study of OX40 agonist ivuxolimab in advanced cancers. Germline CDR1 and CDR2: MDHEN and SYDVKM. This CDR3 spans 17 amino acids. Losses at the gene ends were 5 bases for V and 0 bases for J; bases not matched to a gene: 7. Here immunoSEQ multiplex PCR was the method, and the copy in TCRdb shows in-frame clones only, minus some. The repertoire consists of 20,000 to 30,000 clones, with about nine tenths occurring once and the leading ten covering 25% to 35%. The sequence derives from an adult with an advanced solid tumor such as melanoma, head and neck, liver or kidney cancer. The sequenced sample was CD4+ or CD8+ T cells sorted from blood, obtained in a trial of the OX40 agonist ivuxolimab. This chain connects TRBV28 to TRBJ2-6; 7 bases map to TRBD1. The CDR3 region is CASSGIRDSSGANVLTF. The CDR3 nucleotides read TGTGCCAGCAGTGGGATCCGGGACAGCTCTGGGGCCAACGTCCTGACTTTC.